Presented here are 2 T cell receptor beta chains from one specimen sequenced in a study of blood T cell repertoires in COVID-19. Profiled with immunoSEQ multiplex PCR; TCRdb holds only in-frame clones, not every one. Of approximately 240,000 clones in the sample, 84% were seen once. Sequencing used peripheral blood. Receptors originate from a woman in her twenties or thirties who had recovered from COVID-19.

The chain carries TRBV2 and TRBJ2-3, with 11 bases identical to TRBD2. This CDR3 has 17 residues. With 0 bases clipped from V and 2 bases from J, the junction kept 4 bases outside the gene matches. Germline V gene sequence: CDR1 SNHLY, CDR2 FYNNEI. This chain's CDR3 is CASSEARLAGNTDTQYF. CDR3 DNA sequence: TGTGCCAGCAGTGAAGCCCGACTAGCGGGGAACACAGATACGCAGTATTTT.

The chain couples TRBV10-3 to TRBJ2-2; D possibly corresponds to TRBD1 (6 bases). V was trimmed by 7 bases and J by 2 bases, leaving 17 bases between them. CDR3 length: 16 residues. Germline CDR1 and CDR2: ENHRY and SYGVKD. The CDR3 nucleotides are TGTGCCATCACCCGGGACACCAGGGAAAACACCGGGGAGCTGTTTTTT. Protein product: CAITRDTRENTGELFF.